What follows are 30 T cell receptor beta chains derived from one specimen sequenced in a study of shared clonotypes between healthy human individuals (TCRdb year 2020). Receptors were amplified or captured by the immunoSEQ multiplex PCR assay. TCRdb carries this immuneACCESS record with in-frame sequences only. Its versions omit some clonotypes, under half of them owing to an unresolved V gene in the studies checked, with the rest unexplained. The sample table records some 700,000 clones; 90% of these occur just once. In total, the top ten clones hold approximately 35% of the sample. The sample taken for sequencing was memory CD8+ T cells from PBMCs. The cell subset or site label, as the study defines it: CD45RO+ cells pooled with CCR7-negative TemRA cells. These receptors originate from a man younger than 35 in good health. Some clones in this sample may be carry-over from other donors' samples.

The chain has TRBV4-1 and TRBJ1-1; D is uncertain. Germline assignment: CDR1 MGHRA and CDR2 YSYEKL. V was clipped by 4 bases and J by 4 bases, with 7 bases between them. The CDR3 is 12 amino acids. The CDR3 reads CASSLFGTEAFF. DNA of the CDR3: TGCGCCAGCAGCCTATTTGGCACTGAAGCTTTCTTT.

This chain joins TRBV11-2 and TRBJ2-7; TRBD2 might be the D (5 bases). The CDR3 is made up of 14 amino acids. Trimming left V 1 base short and J 3 bases short, with 10 bases between. Germline assignment: CDR1 SGHAT and CDR2 FQNNGV. CDR3 protein: CASSLGLGGYEQYF. In DNA, the CDR3 is TGTGCCAGCAGCTTAGGGCTAGGAGGCTACGAGCAGTACTTC. Looking up the rest from reference TRBV11-2 and TRBJ2-7 gives the full variable domain: EAGVAQSPRYKIIEKRQSVAFWCNPISGHATLYWYQQILGQGPKLLIQFQNNGVVDDSQLPKDRFSAERLKGVDSTLKIQPAKLEDSAVYLCASSLGLGGYEQYFGPGTRLTVT.

The chain carries TRBV5-6 and TRBJ2-7, with D unresolved. Per germline, CDR1 SGHDT and CDR2 YYEEEE. The CDR3 length is 14 residues. The V and J ends lost 1 base and 0 bases respectively, with 8 bases between them. CDR3 protein: CASSLLRSSYEQYF. The CDR3, as DNA: TGTGCCAGCAGCTTGTTGCGCAGCTCCTACGAGCAGTACTTC.

This rearrangement joins TRBV9 to TRBJ2-5; no clear D. CDR3 length: 9 residues. Trimming cost V 7 bases and J 5 bases, with 3 bases left between them. Germline V gene data show CDR1 as SGDLS and CDR2 as YYNGEE. CDR3 nucleotide sequence: TGTGCCAGCCGGGAGACCCAGTACTTC. It is translated as CASRETQYF.

This sequence joins TRBV6-1 and TRBJ2-7; D is undetermined. The CDR3 length is 14 residues. V was clipped by 2 bases and J by 6 bases, with 14 bases between them. From germline, CDR1 is MNHNS and CDR2 SASEGT. The CDR3 protein is CASSELISSREQYF. As DNA, the CDR3 is TGTGCCAGCAGTGAATTAATCTCTTCGCGCGAGCAGTACTTC.

This clone was detected a few times. The chain couples TRBV5-1 to TRBJ2-7; unclear D gene. V dropped 4 bases and J dropped 7 bases, with 18 bases sitting between them. The CDR3 is 14 residues long. CDR1 is SGHRS, CDR2 YFSETQ, per germline. The CDR3 region has the DNA TGCGCCAGCAGCCCACGGAGCTCTATGGGGGAGCAGTACTTC. It translates to CASSPRSSMGEQYF.

The V and J genes are TRBV9 and TRBJ2-7, with D perhaps matching TRBD1 or TRBD2 (5 bases each). Germline V CDR1 and CDR2: SGDLS, YYNGEE. V dropped 0 bases and J dropped 6 bases, with 13 bases sitting between them. The CDR3 is 14 residues long. For the CDR3, the DNA is TGTGCCAGCAGCGTAGTTTGGGGGAGCCTCGAGCAGTACTTC. Its protein is CASSVVWGSLEQYF.

This rearrangement joins TRBV27 to TRBJ2-3, with D perhaps matching TRBD1 (6 bases). V shed 4 bases and J shed 2 bases, with 16 bases lying between them. The CDR3 spans 16 residues. CDR1 is MNHEY and CDR2 is SMNVEV in the germline V gene (reference sequence). DNA for the CDR3: TGTGCCAGCAGTTCCCTTCGGACAGATCACACAGATACGCAGTATTTT. It codes for CASSSLRTDHTDTQYF.

V and J are TRBV5-8 and TRBJ1-5; tentatively, D is TRBD1 (5 bases). V was clipped by 1 base and J by 5 bases, with 7 bases between them. CDR3 size: 13 residues. Germline V gives CDR1 SGHTS, CDR2 YDEGEE. CDR3 protein: CASSLLTDQPQHF. In DNA form, the CDR3 reads TGTGCCAGCAGCTTGCTGACAGATCAGCCCCAGCATTTT.

The rearrangement uses TRBV9 and TRBJ1-1, with D unclear. Germline V gives CDR1 SGDLS, CDR2 YYNGEE. Deletions cut 4 bases from V and 3 bases from J, with 13 bases between. The CDR3 sequence is 14 residues long. CDR3 sequence (DNA): TGTGCCAGCAGCCCCGGTGACGGCGACACTGAAGCTTTCTTT. Encoded protein: CASSPGDGDTEAFF. Based on the CDR3 plus reference TRBV9 and TRBJ1-1, the full variable domain is DSGVTQTPKHLITATGQRVTLRCSPRSGDLSVYWYQQSLDQGLQFLIQYYNGEERAKGNILERFSAQQFPDLHSELNLSSLELGDSALYFCASSPGDGDTEAFFGQGTRLTVV.

Comments on this clone: Other nucleotide sequences in the sample specify the same CDR3. V is TRBV19 and J is TRBJ2-7; tentatively, D is TRBD1 or TRBD2 (5 bases each). The V gene's germline CDR1 is LNHDA and CDR2 SQIVND (reference sequence). The germline V and J ends were trimmed by 1 base and 3 bases, with 7 bases remaining between them. The CDR3 totals 13 residues. CDR3 amino acids: CASSIGGNYEQYF. The CDR3 bases are TGTGCCAGTAGTATAGGGGGGAACTACGAGCAGTACTTC.

The table lists this clone with many counts. The chain employs TRBV5-4 and TRBJ2-7, with D tentatively TRBD1 (6 bases). The CDR3 covers 15 residues. V was clipped by 4 bases and J by 2 bases, with 16 bases between them. The germline gives CDR1 SGHNT, CDR2 YYREEE (reference sequence). The CDR3 is CASSEGLQGTYEQYF. CDR3 in DNA: TGTGCCAGCAGCGAGGGATTACAGGGTACCTACGAGCAGTACTTC. The full variable domain, with the rest looked up from reference TRBV5-4 and TRBJ2-7, is ETGVTQSPTHLIKTRGQQVTLRCSSQSGHNTVSWYQQALGQGPQFIFQYYREEENGRGNFPPRFSGLQFPNYSSELNVNALELDDSALYLCASSEGLQGTYEQYFGPGTRLTVT.

The genes are TRBV27 and TRBJ2-7; 7 nucleotides match TRBD1. The V gene end was trimmed by 5 bases and the J gene end by 2 bases; junction bases not matched to a gene: 12. The CDR3 length is 16 residues. CDR1 is MNHEY and CDR2 is SMNVEV in the germline V gene (reference sequence). CDR3 protein: CASSASSGTVPYEQYF. Here the CDR3 DNA reads TGTGCCAGCAGTGCATCATCCGGGACAGTTCCCTACGAGCAGTACTTC.

The rearrangement joins TRBV5-1 to TRBJ2-7; TRBD2 is a possible D gene (6 bases). The ends were cut back, 3 bases at V and 4 bases at J, with 11 bases in the middle. This CDR3 region has 13 residues. In germline, CDR1 is SGHRS, CDR2 YFSETQ. CDR3 nucleotides: TGCGCCAGCAGCTGGAGGGACGGGTACGAGCAGTACTTC. Translated, it gives CASSWRDGYEQYF.

V usage is TRBV28 and J usage is TRBJ1-1, with TRBD1 matching 7 bases. Per germline, CDR1 MDHEN and CDR2 SYDVKM. The CDR3 has 19 residues. V was clipped by 0 bases and J by 1 base; unmatched bases: 14. The CDR3 DNA follows: TGTGCCAGCAGTTTATGGGCCCCGGGGCAGGGGGTTTGGAACACTGAAGCTTTCTTT. This sequence encodes CASSLWAPGQGVWNTEAFF.

The J gene is TRBJ2-7, the V gene TRBV5-4, with 11 bases lining up with TRBD1. The length of the CDR3 is 15 residues. Trimming at V came to 4 bases and at J to 4 bases, leaving 7 bases not matched to a gene. The germline CDR1 and CDR2 sequences are SGHNT and YYREEE (reference sequence). The CDR3 DNA reads TGTGCCAGCAGCCGGACCGGACAGGGGGCTTACGAGCAGTACTTC. Translating it yields CASSRTGQGAYEQYF.

Notes on this clone: The conserved phenylalanine or tryptophan normally closing the CDR3 is absent here, so this likely arose from a read error. The limits of the CDR3 on the DNA are not certain, so only TCRdb's listed CDR3 is given. The chain has TRBV6-6 and TRBJ1-1. The germline CDR1 and CDR2 sequences are MNHNY and SVGAGI (reference sequence). With termini counted, the CDR3 has 11 amino acids. The CDR3 loop is CASSYPGGWTL.

The rearrangement uses TRBV7-3 and TRBJ2-5, with TRBD2 matching 8 bases. The CDR3 is 15 residues long. The germline gives CDR1 SGHTA, CDR2 FQGTGA. J lost 4 bases, V lost 5 bases, and 9 bases had no gene match. The CDR3 region is CASSPTRGGRETQYF. Written as DNA, the CDR3 is TGTGCCAGCAGCCCCACCCGGGGGGGCCGAGAGACCCAGTACTTC.

About this clone: In the same sample, other DNA sequences code for this CDR3. The CDR3 spells CASSNSGSSYNEQFF. DNA for the CDR3: TGTGCCAGCAGTAATAGCGGTAGCTCCTACAATGAGCAGTTCTTC. This chain uses TRBV6-6 with TRBJ2-1; a possible D gene is TRBD2 (6 bases). The CDR3 spans 15 residues. Germline-derived CDR1 and CDR2 are MNHNY and SVGAGI (reference sequence). V was cut by 5 bases and J by 0 bases, with 11 bases left in between.

The genes are TRBV5-1 and TRBJ2-5; 12 bases align to TRBD2. The CDR3 is 16 residues long. The junction had 8 bases not matched to a gene; V was cut back by 3 bases and J by 5 bases. The germline gives CDR1 SGHRS, CDR2 YFSETQ. CDR3 sequence (DNA): TGCGCCAGCAGCTCCTCTACTAGCGGGAGGAGGGAGACCCAGTACTTC. Translated, it gives CASSSSTSGRRETQYF.

This clone has just a few counts. A far larger clone is only one base removed, so a read error is likely. The CDR3 bases are TGTGCCAGCAGCCCCACAGGGGCCTACGAGCAGTACTTC. This sequence encodes CASSPTGAYEQYF. V is TRBV6-6 and J is TRBJ2-7, with 7 bases that match TRBD1. The CDR3 loop spans 13 amino acids. After removal of 6 bases from V and 2 bases from J, the junction contained 4 bases not matched to a gene. The germline CDR1 and CDR2 sequences are MNHNY and SVGAGI (reference sequence).

J is TRBJ1-1 and V is TRBV7-3; D ambiguous. V was clipped by 4 bases and J by 0 bases, with 12 bases between them. The CDR3 totals 15 residues. The V gene's germline CDR1 is SGHTA and CDR2 FQGTGA. The CDR3 DNA sequence: TGTGCCAGCAGCTCGGACGGGATTATGAACACTGAAGCTTTCTTT. Amino acid sequence: CASSSDGIMNTEAFF.

This clone was detected only once. CDR3 in amino acids: CASSLIRGDYGYTF. CDR3 nucleotide sequence: TGTGCCAGCAGTTTAATCAGGGGAGACTATGGCTACACCTTC. This chain uses TRBV27 with TRBJ1-2, with a weak D call TRBD1 (6 bases). The CDR3 sequence is 14 residues long. V was shortened by 2 bases and J by 3 bases, with 10 bases between the two germline ends. Germline V gene data show CDR1 as MNHEY and CDR2 as SMNVEV (reference sequence).

The genes are TRBV27 and TRBJ2-7; possibly TRBD1 for D (6 bases). V dropped 2 bases and J dropped 1 base, with 9 bases sitting between them. Germline V lookup: CDR1 MNHEY, CDR2 SMNVEV (reference sequence). The CDR3 sequence is 14 residues long. The DNA of the CDR3 is TGTGCCAGCAGTTTAGCACAGGGTTCCTACGAGCAGTACTTC. Translating gives CASSLAQGSYEQYF.

The V and J genes are TRBV28 and TRBJ1-6; a possible D gene is TRBD1 (5 bases). The CDR3 is 15 residues long. Trimming shortened V by 7 bases and J by 7 bases, and 17 bases separated the two germline ends. Germline loops: CDR1 MDHEN, CDR2 SYDVKM. CDR3 residues: CASTTRGAGNSPLHF. CDR3 in DNA: TGTGCCAGCACCACCCGGGGCGCGGGAAATTCACCCCTCCACTTT.

The chain combines TRBV11-2 with TRBJ2-3, with 10 positions matching TRBD2. The CDR3 is made up of 17 amino acids. With 0 bases clipped from V and 4 bases from J, the junction kept 7 bases outside the gene matches. In germline, CDR1 is SGHAT, CDR2 FQNNGV. This CDR3 reads CASSLDPGLAWADTQYF. The CDR3 coding sequence is TGTGCCAGCAGCTTAGACCCGGGACTAGCGTGGGCAGATACGCAGTATTTT.

V usage is TRBV21-1 and J usage is TRBJ2-5; TRBD1, the table's D call, lacks a check against the DNA. TRBV21-1 constitutes a pseudogene. The CDR3 consists of 13 residues. CDR3 loop: CASSTQGAETQYF. The CDR3 DNA reads as TGTGCCAGCAGCACACAGGGGGCGGAGACCCAGTACTTC.

V usage is TRBV5-6 and J usage is TRBJ2-1; TRBD2 matches 8 bases. V lost 4 bases to trimming and J lost 8 bases; unmatched junction nucleotides: 17. This CDR3 is built from 17 residues. Germline CDR1 and CDR2: SGHDT and YYEEEE. The CDR3 nucleotides read TGTGCCAGCAGCCGCCAAGGTTTGCTAGCGGGCTTCGATGAGCAGTTCTTC. Translated, it gives CASSRQGLLAGFDEQFF. Based on the CDR3 plus reference TRBV5-6 and TRBJ2-1, the full variable domain is DAGVTQSPTHLIKTRGQQVTLRCSPKSGHDTVSWYQQALGQGPQFIFQYYEEEERQRGNFPDRFSGHQFPNYSSELNVNALLLGDSALYLCASSRQGLLAGFDEQFFGPGTRLTVL.

This clone was counted a single time. V usage is TRBV9 and J usage is TRBJ1-2; maybe TRBD1 (5 bases). Germline values: CDR1 SGDLS, CDR2 YYNGEE. This CDR3 region has 14 residues. The ends were cut back, 0 bases at V and 8 bases at J, with 14 bases in the middle. The CDR3 DNA reads TGTGCCAGCAGCGTAGCGGGCGGGACTTACGGCTACACCTTC. Protein sequence: CASSVAGGTYGYTF.

The V and J genes are TRBV18 and TRBJ2-7; TRBD1 might be the D (5 bases). Germline values: CDR1 KGHSH, CDR2 LQKENI. V was clipped by 3 bases and J by 0 bases, with 15 bases between them. The CDR3 is 16 residues long. The chain's CDR3 is CASSPTTGSSSYEQYF. The CDR3 DNA is TGTGCCAGCTCACCTACCACAGGATCCAGCTCCTACGAGCAGTACTTC.